These 25 T cell receptor beta chains share one sample of origin, sequenced in a study of cytomegalovirus exposure and HLA in healthy donors. The study ran its PCR with 60 Vbeta and 13 Jbeta primers. Only in-frame clones appear in the TCRdb table, and some are missing; sequencing was by immunoSEQ multiplex PCR. This table holds approximately 170,000 clones, 75% to 85% found once. The sample taken for sequencing was PBMCs. The origin of the receptors is a woman between 50 and 59 years old in good health and CMV-seronegative.

V and J are TRBV7-8 and TRBJ1-2; weak D call: TRBD1 (6 bases). Per the germline V gene, CDR1 is SGHVS and CDR2 is FQNEAQ. The CDR3 extends over 13 amino acids. Trimming took off 6 bases at V and 2 bases at J, with 10 bases between the two ends. The CDR3 coding sequence is TGTGCCAGCAGTCCGGGACACAACTATGGCTACACCTTC. It specifies CASSPGHNYGYTF.

The sample holds a few counts of this clone. The gene calls are TRBV27 and TRBJ1-6; the D gene is possibly TRBD1 (6 bases). The V gene's germline CDR1 is MNHEY and CDR2 SMNVEV (reference sequence). This CDR3 contains 14 residues. V shed 5 bases and J shed 10 bases, with 15 bases lying between them. CDR3: CASSPQGWGSPLHF. The CDR3 DNA is TGTGCCAGCAGTCCCCAGGGGTGGGGATCACCCCTCCACTTT.

In its sample, this clone was seen a few times. V and J are TRBV7-3 and TRBJ2-3; TRBD1 is a possible D gene (7 bases). Trimming cost V 5 bases and J 1 base, with 13 bases left between them. The CDR3 extends over 15 amino acids. CDR1 and CDR2 from the germline V gene are SGHTA and FQGTGA. In DNA form, the CDR3 reads TGTGCCAGCAGCCAGGGGGGAGAGCGCACAGATACGCAGTATTTT. Encoded protein: CASSQGGERTDTQYF.

The rearrangement links TRBV28 to TRBJ2-6; TRBD1 is a possible D gene (5 bases). Germline V gives CDR1 MDHEN, CDR2 SYDVKM. This CDR3 has 16 residues. V lost 4 bases to trimming and J lost 0 bases, with 10 bases between them. The CDR3 protein is CASSSGLGSGANVLTF. The CDR3 DNA follows: TGTGCCAGCAGTTCAGGGTTAGGCTCTGGGGCCAACGTCCTGACTTTC.

This clone was counted a few times. The genes are TRBV18 and TRBJ2-3, with 10 bases fitting TRBD2. Trimming removed 5 bases from V and 1 base from J; junction bases left unmatched: 0. Per the germline V gene, CDR1 is KGHSH and CDR2 is LQKENI. The CDR3 consists of 14 residues. For the CDR3, the DNA is TGTGCCAGCTCAGGACTAGCGGGCACAGATACGCAGTATTTT. As protein: CASSGLAGTDTQYF.

The gene calls are TRBV18 and TRBJ1-3, with TRBD1 as a possible D gene (6 bases). The V and J ends lost 2 bases and 2 bases respectively, with 13 bases between them. This CDR3 has 16 residues. Germline assignment: CDR1 KGHSH and CDR2 LQKENI. The CDR3, as DNA: TGTGCCAGCTCACCAATTTCCCAGGGGACTGGAAACACCATATATTTT. Amino acid sequence: CASSPISQGTGNTIYF.

With regard to this clone: One end of the junction varies from germline; a read error may be responsible. The chain employs TRBV7-9 and TRBJ1-2; 10 positions match TRBD1. From germline, CDR1 is SEHNR and CDR2 FQNEAQ (reference sequence). CDR3 length: 16 amino acids. The CDR3 spells CSSSPRQGATSYGYTF. For the CDR3, the DNA is TGTTCCAGCAGCCCGAGACAGGGGGCAACGAGCTATGGCTACACCTTC.

The rearrangement links TRBV7-6 to TRBJ1-3; 10 nucleotides agree with TRBD1. CDR3 length: 15 residues. Trimming cost V 5 bases and J 2 bases; bases outside gene matches: 3. CDR1 SGHVS and CDR2 FNYEAQ come from the germline V gene. CDR3 sequence (DNA): TGTGCCAGCAGCCGACAGGGGGCGGCTGGAAACACCATATATTTT. Translated: CASSRQGAAGNTIYF.

A note on this clone: This same CDR3 is encoded by further DNA sequences in the sample. The chain joins TRBV28 to TRBJ1-4; 7 bases map to TRBD1. Looked up from germline, CDR1 is MDHEN and CDR2 is SYDVKM. There are 14 residues in the CDR3. With V trimmed by 6 bases and J by 5 bases, 6 bases remained unmatched. The CDR3 loop is CASSRQGPNEKLFF. As DNA, the CDR3 is TGTGCCAGCAGCAGACAGGGCCCGAATGAAAAACTGTTTTTT.

The genes are TRBV9 and TRBJ2-3, with TRBD2 matching over 7 bases. The CDR3 sequence is 16 residues long. CDR1 SGDLS and CDR2 YYNGEE come from the germline V gene. Trimming removed 1 base from V and 3 bases from J; junction bases left unmatched: 8. This CDR3 reads CASSVRGTTSTDTQYF. The CDR3 region has the DNA TGTGCCAGCAGCGTACGGGGGACTACGAGTACAGATACGCAGTATTTT.

The chain couples TRBV6-1 to TRBJ2-2; 8 bases are shared with TRBD2. Germline CDR1 MNHNS, CDR2 SASEGT. After removal of 6 bases from V and 5 bases from J, the junction contained 2 bases not matched to a gene. The CDR3 runs 13 residues. CDR3 sequence reads: CASRLAGTGELFF. CDR3 sequence (DNA): TGTGCCAGCAGGTTAGCGGGGACCGGGGAGCTGTTTTTT.

The chain is built from TRBV5-1 and TRBJ2-1, with 15 bases fitting TRBD2. The junction had 10 bases not matched to a gene; V was cut back by 4 bases and J by 8 bases. This CDR3 spans 17 amino acids. Germline lookup yields CDR1 SGHRS and CDR2 YFSETQ. The chain's CDR3 is CASSPGLAGGSTHEQFF. The DNA of the CDR3 is TGCGCCAGCAGCCCCGGACTAGCGGGAGGGTCCACCCATGAGCAGTTCTTC.

The genes are TRBV27 and TRBJ2-7, with D perhaps matching TRBD2 (5 bases). The germline V and J ends were trimmed by 6 bases and 3 bases, with 12 bases remaining between them. This CDR3 region has 13 residues. Germline loops: CDR1 MNHEY, CDR2 SMNVEV (reference sequence). Here the CDR3 reads CASSQDRGYEQYF. DNA of the CDR3: TGTGCCAGCAGCCAGGACCGGGGCTACGAGCAGTACTTC.

The chain couples TRBV28 to TRBJ2-1; no definite D call. CDR1 and CDR2 (germline): MDHEN, SYDVKM. V was cut by 7 bases and J by 0 bases, with 10 bases left in between. This CDR3 has 14 amino acids. The CDR3 reads CASTDPGSYNEQFF. The CDR3 DNA follows: TGTGCCAGCACCGACCCGGGCTCCTACAATGAGCAGTTCTTC.

The chain links TRBV6-1 to TRBJ2-3; 9 bases are a match to TRBD1. The CDR3 covers 14 residues. The V gene end was trimmed by 4 bases and the J gene end by 4 bases; junction bases not matched to a gene: 3. Germline V gene lookup returns CDR1 MNHNS and CDR2 SASEGT. The CDR3 DNA reads TGTGCCAGCAGTGTGGACAGGGGCGCAGATACGCAGTATTTT. Its protein is CASSVDRGADTQYF.

This clone was detected only a few times. CDR3: CASTGGRGTTDTQYF. CDR3 nucleotides: TGTGCCAGTACCGGGGGGCGGGGGACCACAGATACGCAGTATTTT. The genes are TRBV19 and TRBJ2-3, with a tentative D call TRBD2 (7 bases). With 7 bases removed from V and 2 bases from J, the gap between germline ends came to 16 bases. CDR1 is LNHDA, CDR2 SQIVND, per germline (reference sequence). The CDR3 spans 15 residues.

The V and J genes are TRBV7-2 and TRBJ1-2; 11 bases align to TRBD1. There are 14 residues in the CDR3. J gave up 4 bases and V 5 bases, and 3 bases lay outside the gene matches. Germline CDR1 and CDR2: SGHTA and FQGNSA. CDR3 sequence reads: CASSQGTGGYGYTF. The CDR3 coding sequence is TGTGCCAGCAGCCAAGGGACAGGGGGCTATGGCTACACCTTC.

J is TRBJ1-5 and V is TRBV7-2; D unresolved. The CDR3 contains 13 residues. Trimming stripped 6 bases from V and 6 bases from J, with 12 bases between. Germline V gene lookup returns CDR1 SGHTA and CDR2 FQGNSA. The CDR3 DNA reads as TGTGCCAGCAGACTGCCGCCGAGTCAGCCCCAGCATTTT. Amino acids: CASRLPPSQPQHF.

The count of this clone is one. J is TRBJ1-2 and V is TRBV7-8; TRBD1 aligns across 8 bases. CDR1 is SGHVS, CDR2 FQNEAQ, per germline. The J segment lost 0 bases and the V segment lost 5 bases, leaving 5 bases of the junction unmatched. The CDR3 sequence is 15 residues long. The CDR3 DNA sequence: TGTGCCAGCAGCCCAACAGGGGGAGCTAACTATGGCTACACCTTC. Protein product: CASSPTGGANYGYTF.

This clone was detected once. Mismatch with germline at one junction end may stem from a read error. V usage is TRBV7-9 and J usage is TRBJ2-7, with TRBD1 identical over 7 bases. The CDR3 consists of 15 residues. Germline CDR1 reads SEHNR; CDR2 reads FQNEAQ (reference sequence). CDR3 region: CSSSLGTGDPYEQYF. CDR3 nucleotide sequence: TGTTCCAGCAGCTTAGGTACAGGGGACCCCTACGAGCAGTACTTC. The variable domain in full, completed from reference TRBV7-9 and TRBJ2-7, reads DTGVSQNPRHKITKRGQNVTFRCDPISEHNRLYWYRQTLGQGPEFLTYFQNEAQLEKSRLLSDRFSAERPKGSFSTLEIQRTEQGDSAMYLCSSSLGTGDPYEQYFGPGTRLTVT.

J is TRBJ2-5 and V is TRBV28; D is possibly TRBD1 (6 bases). The J call may be incorrect, as the DNA end agrees better with TRBJ2-7. Germline assignment: CDR1 MDHEN and CDR2 SYDVKM. The CDR3 extends over 15 amino acids. CDR3 sequence (DNA): TGTGCCAGCAGCACTGCAGGGGACCCTACCTACGAGCAGTACTTC. It encodes CASSTAGDPTYEQYF.

V usage is TRBV5-1 and J usage is TRBJ1-1, with 7 bases lining up with TRBD1. Germline CDR1 SGHRS, CDR2 YFSETQ. The CDR3 has 18 amino acids. V was clipped by 2 bases and J by 6 bases; unmatched bases: 19. CDR3 DNA sequence: TGCGCCAGCAGCTTAAATCTACGAAACAGGGGATTTAGCCCTGAAGCTTTCTTT. Its translation: CASSLNLRNRGFSPEAFF.

This chain uses TRBV9 with TRBJ1-1, with TRBD1 matching over 9 bases. This CDR3 is built from 16 residues. Germline trimming cut 3 bases from V and 2 bases from J; bases unmatched to any gene: 8. CDR1 is SGDLS, CDR2 YYNGEE, per germline. The CDR3 spells CASSGLQGAYNTEAFF. In nucleotides, the CDR3 is TGTGCCAGCAGCGGACTACAGGGGGCTTACAACACTGAAGCTTTCTTT.

V gene TRBV5-6 combines with J gene TRBJ1-4; 10 nucleotides match TRBD1. This CDR3 region has 14 residues. Per germline, CDR1 SGHDT and CDR2 YYEEEE. The V segment lost 4 bases and the J segment 6 bases; nucleotides outside the gene matches: 3. The CDR3 DNA reads TGTGCCAGCAGCGCGGGACAGGGGTATGAAAAACTGTTTTTT. It yields the protein CASSAGQGYEKLFF.

The chain links TRBV5-1 to TRBJ2-5; possible D gene TRBD2, 5 bases. The CDR3 is 14 residues long. Trimming cost V 3 bases and J 5 bases, with 14 bases left between them. Per germline, CDR1 SGHRS and CDR2 YFSETQ. As DNA, the CDR3 is TGCGCCAGCAGCTGGACGGGAAGCCGGGAGACCCAGTACTTC. As protein: CASSWTGSRETQYF.